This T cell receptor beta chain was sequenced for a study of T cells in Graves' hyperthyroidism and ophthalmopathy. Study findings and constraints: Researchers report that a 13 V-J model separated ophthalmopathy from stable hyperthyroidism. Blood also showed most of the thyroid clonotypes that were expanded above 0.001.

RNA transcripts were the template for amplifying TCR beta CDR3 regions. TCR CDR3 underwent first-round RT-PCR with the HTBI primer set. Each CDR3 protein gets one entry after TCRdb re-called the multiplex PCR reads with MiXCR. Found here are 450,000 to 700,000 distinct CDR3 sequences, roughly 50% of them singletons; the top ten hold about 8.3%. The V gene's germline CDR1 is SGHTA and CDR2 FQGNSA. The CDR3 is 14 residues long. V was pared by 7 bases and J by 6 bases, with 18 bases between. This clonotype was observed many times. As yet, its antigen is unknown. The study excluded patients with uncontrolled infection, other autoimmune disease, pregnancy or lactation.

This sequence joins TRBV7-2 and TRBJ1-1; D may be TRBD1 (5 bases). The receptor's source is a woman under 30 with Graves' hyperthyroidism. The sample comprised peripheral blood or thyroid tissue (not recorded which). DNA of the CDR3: TGTGCCAGCAAATGGGACCCCCAGAGCGCTGAAGCTTTCTTT. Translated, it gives CASKWDPQSAEAFF.